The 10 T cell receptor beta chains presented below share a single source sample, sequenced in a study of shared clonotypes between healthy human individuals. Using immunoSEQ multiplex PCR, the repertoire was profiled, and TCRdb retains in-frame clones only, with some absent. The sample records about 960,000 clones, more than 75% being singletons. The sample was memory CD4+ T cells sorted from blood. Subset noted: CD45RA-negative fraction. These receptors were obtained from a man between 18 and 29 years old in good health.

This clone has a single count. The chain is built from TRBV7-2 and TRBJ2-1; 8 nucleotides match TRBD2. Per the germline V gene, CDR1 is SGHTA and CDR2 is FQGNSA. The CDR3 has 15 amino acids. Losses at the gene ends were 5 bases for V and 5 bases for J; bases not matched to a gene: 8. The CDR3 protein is CASSPAGTRNNEQFF. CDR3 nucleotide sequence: TGTGCCAGCAGCCCTGCCGGGACTAGGAACAATGAGCAGTTCTTC.

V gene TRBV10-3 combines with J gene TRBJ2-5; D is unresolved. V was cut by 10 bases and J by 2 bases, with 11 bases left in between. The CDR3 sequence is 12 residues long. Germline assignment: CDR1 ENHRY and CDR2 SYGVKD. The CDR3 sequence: CATAQSQETQYF. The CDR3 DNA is TGTGCCACCGCCCAGAGTCAAGAGACCCAGTACTTC.

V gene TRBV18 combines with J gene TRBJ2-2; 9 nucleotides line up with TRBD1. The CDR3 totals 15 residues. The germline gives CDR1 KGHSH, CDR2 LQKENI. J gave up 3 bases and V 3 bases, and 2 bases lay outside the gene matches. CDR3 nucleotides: TGTGCCAGCTCACCTCGGACAGGGGACACCGGGGAGCTGTTTTTT. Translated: CASSPRTGDTGELFF.

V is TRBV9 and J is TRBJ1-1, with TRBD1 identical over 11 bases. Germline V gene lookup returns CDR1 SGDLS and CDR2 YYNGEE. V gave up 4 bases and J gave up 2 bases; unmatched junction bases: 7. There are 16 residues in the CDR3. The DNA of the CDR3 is TGTGCCAGCAGCTCCGGACAGGGGGCAGGTAACACTGAAGCTTTCTTT. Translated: CASSSGQGAGNTEAFF.

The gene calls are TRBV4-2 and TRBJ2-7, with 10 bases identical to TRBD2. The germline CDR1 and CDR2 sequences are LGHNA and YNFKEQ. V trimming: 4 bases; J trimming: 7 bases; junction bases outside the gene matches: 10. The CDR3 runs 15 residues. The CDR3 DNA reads TGTGCCAGCAGCCGAGCTAGCGGGGGCCTTCAAGAGCAGTACTTC. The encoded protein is CASSRASGGLQEQYF.

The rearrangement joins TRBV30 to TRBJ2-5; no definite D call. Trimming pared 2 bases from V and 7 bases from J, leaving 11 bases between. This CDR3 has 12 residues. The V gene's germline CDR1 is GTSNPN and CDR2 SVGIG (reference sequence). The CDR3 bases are TGTGCCTGGAGTCCCGCCGGTGGGACCCAGTACTTC. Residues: CAWSPAGGTQYF.

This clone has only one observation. CDR3 DNA sequence: TGCGCCAGCAGTGACGCTGGGGAGACCCAGTACTTC. This gives the protein CASSDAGETQYF. The chain carries TRBV10-1 and TRBJ2-5; the D is unclear. Germline V gene data show CDR1 as WNHNN and CDR2 as SYGVQD (reference sequence). Trimming shortened V by 3 bases and J by 5 bases, and 7 bases separated the two germline ends. CDR3 size: 12 residues.

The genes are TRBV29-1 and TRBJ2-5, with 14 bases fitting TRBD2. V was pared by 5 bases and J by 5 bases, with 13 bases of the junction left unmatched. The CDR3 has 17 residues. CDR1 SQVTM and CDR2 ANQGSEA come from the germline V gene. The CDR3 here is CSVSDGGLAGALETQYF. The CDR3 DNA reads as TGCAGCGTTAGTGACGGGGGACTAGCGGGAGCTTTGGAGACCCAGTACTTC.

As DNA, the CDR3 is TGTGCCAGCAGTGAAGAGGGGGCAGGTTCAGCCAAAAACATTCAGTACTTC. As protein: CASSEEGAGSAKNIQYF. This chain connects TRBV6-1 to TRBJ2-4; 7 nucleotides match TRBD1. The CDR3 contains 17 residues. CDR1 MNHNS and CDR2 SASEGT come from the germline V gene. With V trimmed by 1 base and J by 0 bases, 6 bases remained unmatched.

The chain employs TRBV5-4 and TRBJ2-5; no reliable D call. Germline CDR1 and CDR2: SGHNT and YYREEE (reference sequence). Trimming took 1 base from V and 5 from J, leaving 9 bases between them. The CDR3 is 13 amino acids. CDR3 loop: CASSLPNGETQYF. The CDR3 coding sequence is TGTGCCAGCAGCTTGCCGAATGGTGAGACCCAGTACTTC.